Listed below are T cell receptor beta chains from one sample, sequenced in a study of cytomegalovirus exposure and HLA in healthy donors. The assay was immunoSEQ multiplex PCR, and TCRdb's table has in-frame clones only and misses some. The data contain a few hundred thousand clones, roughly 91% of them seen just once; the ten biggest clones take up 1%. The source material was PBMCs. The receptors here all came from a woman under 30 in good health and CMV-seronegative. CDR3s include the opening cysteine and the closing phenylalanine or tryptophan. The order of the fields is clone size, V gene, J gene, CDR3 length, D gene, CDR3 DNA, CDR3 protein. D genes are given only for firm matches. The listing skips clone size in some rows; elsewhere it reads once, few, many or a size class.

clone size: -; V gene: TRBV2; J gene: TRBJ2-7; CDR3 length: 13; D gene: TRBD2; CDR3 DNA: TGTGCCACCGCGACGGGGGGACGCTACGAGCAGTACTTC; CDR3 protein: CATATGGRYEQYF
clone size: -; V gene: TRBV6-5; J gene: TRBJ1-6; CDR3 length: 15; D gene: TRBD1; CDR3 DNA: TGTGCCAGCAGTTACTGGACAGGGCAAAGATCACCCCTCCACTTT; CDR3 protein: CASSYWTGQRSPLHF
clone size: -; V gene: TRBV5-8; J gene: TRBJ1-1; CDR3 length: 11; D gene: TRBD1; CDR3 DNA: TGTGCCAGCAGCCCGGGACAGGGAGCTTTCTTT; CDR3 protein: CASSPGQGAFF
clone size: -; V gene: TRBV11-2; J gene: TRBJ2-1; CDR3 length: 20; D gene: TRBD2; CDR3 DNA: TGTGCCAGCAGCTTAGATGGGCTAGCGGACTTAAGACGCAGCTACAATGAGCAGTTCTTC; CDR3 protein: CASSLDGLADLRRSYNEQFF
clone size: -; V gene: TRBV19; J gene: TRBJ1-3; CDR3 length: 15; D gene: -; CDR3 DNA: TGTGCCAGTAGTCTTCGACACTTCTCTGGAAACACCATATATTTT; CDR3 protein: CASSLRHFSGNTIYF
clone size: -; V gene: TRBV4-1; J gene: TRBJ1-2; CDR3 length: 12; D gene: -; CDR3 DNA: TGCGCCAGCAGCTCCTTCAGGGATGGCTACACCTTC; CDR3 protein: CASSSFRDGYTF
clone size: -; V gene: TRBV25-1; J gene: TRBJ2-1; CDR3 length: 15; D gene: -; CDR3 DNA: TGTGCCAGCAGTGATGGCGTCAGGGGATACAATGAGCAGTTCTTC; CDR3 protein: CASSDGVRGYNEQFF
clone size: -; V gene: TRBV2; J gene: TRBJ1-1; CDR3 length: 13; D gene: TRBD1; CDR3 DNA: TGTGCCAGCAGTACAGGGGGCTTCACTGAAGCTTTCTTT; CDR3 protein: CASSTGGFTEAFF
clone size: -; V gene: TRBV5-1; J gene: TRBJ1-6; CDR3 length: 13; D gene: -; CDR3 DNA: TGCGCCAGCAGCTTGTCCGGGACACCGAGCCTCCACTTT; CDR3 protein: CASSLSGTPSLHF
clone size: -; V gene: TRBV10-2; J gene: TRBJ1-2; CDR3 length: 14; D gene: TRBD1; CDR3 DNA: TGCGCCAGCGGGGGACAGGGGAGAGTGAGCGGCTACACCTTC; CDR3 protein: CASGGQGRVSGYTF
clone size: -; V gene: TRBV5-1; J gene: TRBJ2-3; CDR3 length: 13; D gene: -; CDR3 DNA: TGCGCCAGCAGCTTGCAGTTTGAAGATACGCAGTATTTT; CDR3 protein: CASSLQFEDTQYF
clone size: -; V gene: TRBV30; J gene: TRBJ2-2; CDR3 length: 16; D gene: TRBD2; CDR3 DNA: TGTGCCTGGCTACTACATGGGACTAGCGGCACCGGGGAGCTGTTTTTT; CDR3 protein: CAWLLHGTSGTGELFF
clone size: -; V gene: TRBV10-2; J gene: TRBJ1-4; CDR3 length: 15; D gene: -; CDR3 DNA: TGCGCCAGCAGTGAGTCTGGGGGGGGAAGTGAAAAACTGTTTTTT; CDR3 protein: CASSESGGGSEKLFF
clone size: -; V gene: TRBV19; J gene: TRBJ1-5; CDR3 length: 13; D gene: TRBD1; CDR3 DNA: TGTGCCTCGACCAGGACAGGGGTTCAGCCCCAGCATTTT; CDR3 protein: CASTRTGVQPQHF
clone size: -; V gene: TRBV5-4; J gene: TRBJ1-2; CDR3 length: 15; D gene: TRBD1; CDR3 DNA: TGTGCCAGCAGCCCAGGGGGGAGCCTCAAATATGGCTACACCTTC; CDR3 protein: CASSPGGSLKYGYTF
clone size: -; V gene: TRBV9; J gene: TRBJ2-1; CDR3 length: 16; D gene: -; CDR3 DNA: TGTGCCAGCAGCGACCTATTCGACACCCCCCACTATGAGCAGTTCTTC; CDR3 protein: CASSDLFDTPHYEQFF
clone size: once; V gene: TRBV15; J gene: TRBJ1-5; CDR3 length: 16; D gene: TRBD1; CDR3 DNA: TGTGCCACCAGCGCCCGACAGGGGAAAGTGGATCAGCCCCAGCATTTT; CDR3 protein: CATSARQGKVDQPQHF
clone size: -; V gene: TRBV18; J gene: TRBJ2-2; CDR3 length: 16; D gene: -; CDR3 DNA: TGTGCCAGCTCACTCCGTGGGCAGGGCATAGCCGGGGAGCTGTTTTTT; CDR3 protein: CASSLRGQGIAGELFF
clone size: once; V gene: TRBV7-4; J gene: TRBJ2-3; CDR3 length: 20; D gene: TRBD1; CDR3 DNA: TGTGCCAGCAGTTCCGACGGGACAGGGCGTGAGGGGGCTAGCACAGATACGCAGTATTTT; CDR3 protein: CASSSDGTGREGASTDTQYF
clone size: once; V gene: TRBV9; J gene: TRBJ2-3; CDR3 length: 14; D gene: TRBD1; CDR3 DNA: TGTGCCAGCAGCGTGGGAGACAGGGCAGATACGCAGTATTTT; CDR3 protein: CASSVGDRADTQYF
clone size: -; V gene: TRBV9; J gene: TRBJ1-2; CDR3 length: 15; D gene: -; CDR3 DNA: TGTGCCAGCAGCCCCCAGGTAGAGAGGGACTATGGCTACACCTTC; CDR3 protein: CASSPQVERDYGYTF
clone size: -; V gene: TRBV6-1; J gene: TRBJ1-1; CDR3 length: 13; D gene: -; CDR3 DNA: TGTGCCAGCAGTGAAGCGGACGGACTGGAAGCTTTCTTT; CDR3 protein: CASSEADGLEAFF
clone size: -; V gene: TRBV4-2; J gene: TRBJ2-3; CDR3 length: 14; D gene: -; CDR3 DNA: TGTGCCAGCAGCCAAGATAGGGGCGCAGATACGCAGTATTTT; CDR3 protein: CASSQDRGADTQYF
clone size: once; V gene: TRBV21-1; J gene: TRBJ1-5; CDR3 length: 18; D gene: -; CDR3 DNA: TGTGCCAGCAGCAAAGCAGGAGGACAGGGGAGGAGCAATCAGCCCCAGCATTTT; CDR3 protein: CASSKAGGQGRSNQPQHF
clone size: -; V gene: TRBV4-3; J gene: TRBJ1-2; CDR3 length: 18; D gene: -; CDR3 DNA: TGCGCCAGCAGCCTATTCCGGGACATCCCCAAGATAGAATATGGCTACACCTTC; CDR3 protein: CASSLFRDIPKIEYGYTF
clone size: -; V gene: TRBV5-1; J gene: TRBJ1-2; CDR3 length: 14; D gene: TRBD1; CDR3 DNA: TGCGCCAGCTCGACAGGGGGCGTTTTCTATGGCTACACCTTC; CDR3 protein: CASSTGGVFYGYTF
clone size: -; V gene: TRBV2; J gene: TRBJ1-5; CDR3 length: 13; D gene: -; CDR3 DNA: TGTGCCAGCAAGACACTCCTCCATCAGCCCCAGCATTTT; CDR3 protein: CASKTLLHQPQHF
clone size: once; V gene: TRBV29-1; J gene: TRBJ2-7; CDR3 length: 13; D gene: TRBD1; CDR3 DNA: TGCAGCGTTGCCGACAGGGGAGGAAGCGAGCAGTACTTC; CDR3 protein: CSVADRGGSEQYF
clone size: -; V gene: TRBV7-9; J gene: TRBJ1-3; CDR3 length: 12; D gene: -; CDR3 DNA: TGTTCCAGCAGCTCCGATCGGAACACCATATATTTT; CDR3 protein: CSSSSDRNTIYF
clone size: -; V gene: TRBV7-2; J gene: TRBJ1-2; CDR3 length: 14; D gene: TRBD1; CDR3 DNA: TGTGCCAGCAGTCCGGGACAGGGGACGAGAGGCTACACCTTC; CDR3 protein: CASSPGQGTRGYTF
clone size: -; V gene: TRBV11-3; J gene: TRBJ1-2; CDR3 length: 15; D gene: -; CDR3 DNA: TGTGCCAGCAGCTTAGAGTTTCGAGGAACGGATGGCTACACCTTC; CDR3 protein: CASSLEFRGTDGYTF
clone size: -; V gene: TRBV7-2; J gene: TRBJ2-7; CDR3 length: 15; D gene: -; CDR3 DNA: TGTGCCAGCAGCCTCGAAAGTGGGACATCCTACGAGCAGTACTTC; CDR3 protein: CASSLESGTSYEQYF
clone size: -; V gene: TRBV5-4; J gene: TRBJ2-1; CDR3 length: 15; D gene: TRBD2; CDR3 DNA: TGTGCCAGCAGCTTACCGGGACTAGAGATCAATGAGCAGTTCTTC; CDR3 protein: CASSLPGLEINEQFF
clone size: -; V gene: TRBV7-9; J gene: TRBJ2-2; CDR3 length: 12; D gene: -; CDR3 DNA: TGTGCCAGCAGCACAGGATCCGGGGAGCTGTTTTTT; CDR3 protein: CASSTGSGELFF
clone size: few; V gene: TRBV28; J gene: TRBJ1-2; CDR3 length: 13; D gene: TRBD1; CDR3 DNA: TGTGCCAGCAGCAGCAGGGGGTACTATGGCTACACCTTC; CDR3 protein: CASSSRGYYGYTF
clone size: few; V gene: TRBV13; J gene: TRBJ1-2; CDR3 length: 13; D gene: -; CDR3 DNA: TGTGCCAGCAGCGGCGGGGGGTACTATGGCTACACCTTC; CDR3 protein: CASSGGGYYGYTF
clone size: -; V gene: TRBV7-2; J gene: TRBJ2-1; CDR3 length: 15; D gene: -; CDR3 DNA: TGTGCCAGCAGCCGGACTTATATCTCCTACAATGAGCAGTTCTTC; CDR3 protein: CASSRTYISYNEQFF
clone size: -; V gene: TRBV7-8; J gene: TRBJ2-3; CDR3 length: 16; D gene: TRBD2; CDR3 DNA: TGTGCCAGCAGCAAACTAGCGGGGGGGTCGGTCCATACGCAGTATTTT; CDR3 protein: CASSKLAGGSVHTQYF
clone size: -; V gene: TRBV20-1; J gene: TRBJ2-3; CDR3 length: 11; D gene: -; CDR3 DNA: TGCAGTGCTCGGGGAGTCCGTACGCAGTATTTT; CDR3 protein: CSARGVRTQYF
clone size: -; V gene: TRBV5-6; J gene: TRBJ2-7; CDR3 length: 15; D gene: -; CDR3 DNA: TGTGCCAGCAGCCCTCGGAGGGGGCCCGGAAACGAGCAGTACTTC; CDR3 protein: CASSPRRGPGNEQYF
clone size: -; V gene: TRBV11-2; J gene: TRBJ2-7; CDR3 length: 12; D gene: -; CDR3 DNA: TGTGCCAGCAGCCCCGGCAGGGTCGAGCAGTACTTC; CDR3 protein: CASSPGRVEQYF
clone size: few; V gene: TRBV4-3; J gene: TRBJ2-3; CDR3 length: 14; D gene: -; CDR3 DNA: TGCGCCAGCAGCCAAGATCAAACGGCAGATACGCAGTATTTT; CDR3 protein: CASSQDQTADTQYF
clone size: -; V gene: TRBV2; J gene: TRBJ1-2; CDR3 length: 14; D gene: TRBD1; CDR3 DNA: TGTGCCAGCAGAGAGGGACAGGGTCTGGGTGGCTACACCTTC; CDR3 protein: CASREGQGLGGYTF
clone size: -; V gene: TRBV7-2; J gene: TRBJ2-3; CDR3 length: 13; D gene: -; CDR3 DNA: TGTGCCAGCAGCTTAGCCGGGAGAGATACGCAGTATTTT; CDR3 protein: CASSLAGRDTQYF
clone size: -; V gene: TRBV4-2; J gene: TRBJ2-2; CDR3 length: 13; D gene: -; CDR3 DNA: TGTGCCAGCAGCCAAGACGCCGCGAGGGAGCTGTTTTTT; CDR3 protein: CASSQDAARELFF
clone size: -; V gene: TRBV7-2; J gene: TRBJ2-7; CDR3 length: 14; D gene: TRBD2; CDR3 DNA: TGTGCCAGCAGCTTGACTAGCGGGGGATACGAGCAGTACTTC; CDR3 protein: CASSLTSGGYEQYF
clone size: -; V gene: TRBV14; J gene: TRBJ1-2; CDR3 length: 14; D gene: TRBD1; CDR3 DNA: TGTGCCAGCAGGCGGACAGGGGCTGGCTATGGCTACACCTTC; CDR3 protein: CASRRTGAGYGYTF